Listed below are T cell receptor beta chains from one sample, sequenced in a study of cytomegalovirus exposure and HLA in healthy donors. Profiled with immunoSEQ multiplex PCR; TCRdb holds only in-frame clones, not every one. Among 120,000 or so clones listed, more than 70% were seen once. Sequenced material: PBMCs. The receptor source for this set is a man in his forties or fifties in good health and CMV-seropositive. Each CDR3 is given with its conserved first and last residue. A D gene is named only where the DNA matches it firmly. Expanded clones get a size class; other rows say once, few or many, or leave the size out.

TRBJ2-7 | NA | 13 | NA | TRBV4-2 | TGTGCCAGCAGCCAAGATACAGTCTACGAGCAGTACTTC | CASSQDTVYEQYF
TRBJ2-1 | NA | 13 | NA | TRBV11-2 | TGTGCCAGCAGCTTAGATCAGGGCGATGAGCAGTTCTTC | CASSLDQGDEQFF
TRBJ2-1 | NA | 17 | TRBD2 | TRBV27 | TGTGCCAGCAGGGGGTCCCTGGGACTAGCGGACTACAATGAGCAGTTCTTC | CASRGSLGLADYNEQFF
TRBJ2-7 | NA | 14 | TRBD2 | TRBV6-5 | TGTGCCAGCAGTTACGGGACTAGCTCCTACGAGCAGTACTTC | CASSYGTSSYEQYF
TRBJ1-2 | NA | 13 | NA | TRBV5-1 | TGCGCCAGCAGTTTCGACAGGAGCTATGGCTACACCTTC | CASSFDRSYGYTF
TRBJ2-5 | once | 12 | NA | TRBV6-6 | TGTGCCAGCAAGGACAGCCAAGAGACCCAGTACTTC | CASKDSQETQYF
TRBJ2-5 | NA | 19 | TRBD2 | TRBV7-2 | TGTGCCAGCAGCTTCCTACTAGCGGGGGGGCCTGAGTCGATGGAGACCCAGTACTTC | CASSFLLAGGPESMETQYF
TRBJ1-2 | NA | 11 | TRBD1 | TRBV9 | TGTGCCAGCTGGACAGGGTATGGCTACACCTTC | CASWTGYGYTF
TRBJ2-3 | NA | 15 | TRBD2 | TRBV2 | TGTGCCAGCAGTGGGCTAGCGGAGGCGGGAGATACGCAGTATTTT | CASSGLAEAGDTQYF
TRBJ2-2 | NA | 13 | NA | TRBV28 | TGTGCCAGCAGTTTACGGGTTGCCGGGGAGCTGTTTTTT | CASSLRVAGELFF
TRBJ2-5 | NA | 16 | TRBD2 | TRBV28 | TGTGCCAGCAGTTTATCCGGCGGGAGGGCCGAGAAGACCCAGTACTTC | CASSLSGGRAEKTQYF
TRBJ1-5 | NA | 15 | TRBD1 | TRBV19 | TGTGCCAGTAGTGTACAGGGGGCCCGTAGTCAGCCCCAGCATTTT | CASSVQGARSQPQHF
TRBJ2-5 | NA | 13 | TRBD1 | TRBV5-4 | TGTGCCAGCTCCCTAAGGGGGCGGGAGACCCAGTACTTC | CASSLRGRETQYF
TRBJ2-7 | NA | 15 | TRBD1 | TRBV7-9 | TGTTCCAGCAGCCGCCGGGACAGGGGTCCCTACGAGCAGTACTTC | CSSSRRDRGPYEQYF
TRBJ2-2 | NA | 14 | NA | TRBV7-7 | TGTGCTAGCAGCTTAGAGGCAGGGGCCGGGGAGCTGTTTTTT | CASSLEAGAGELFF
TRBJ2-7 | NA | 11 | NA | TRBV5-5 | TGTGCCAGCAGCTCAGGTGGAGAGCAGTACTTC | CASSSGGEQYF
TRBJ2-7 | NA | 15 | TRBD2 | TRBV7-2 | TGTGCCAGCAGTACCAGCGGGAGGAAATCCTACGAGCAGTACTTC | CASSTSGRKSYEQYF
TRBJ1-2 | once | 22 | NA | TRBV21-1 | TGTGCCAGCAGTCCAAAGGGGGCACAGGGGGCGCAGAATCCGGGTGGGGGCTATGGCTACACCTTC | CASSPKGAQGAQNPGGGYGYTF
TRBJ1-5 | few | 14 | NA | TRBV9 | TGTGCCAGCAGCTCGGGACACCCCAATCAGCCCCAGCATTTT | CASSSGHPNQPQHF
TRBJ1-2 | NA | 17 | NA | TRBV5-4 | TGTGCCAGCAGCTTGGCCGGCAGGGTGCCACCGGGGGGGGGCTACACCTTC | CASSLAGRVPPGGGYTF
TRBJ1-3 | NA | 16 | NA | TRBV5-4 | TGTGCCAGCAGTCTCCCGGGATCTCACTCTGGAAACACCATATATTTT | CASSLPGSHSGNTIYF